These 28 T cell receptor beta chains came from one sample sequenced in a study of cytomegalovirus exposure and HLA in healthy donors. PCR primers comprised 60 Vbeta and 13 Jbeta primers. Clones were read by immunoSEQ multiplex PCR, and TCRdb kept only the in-frame ones, dropping some. The table includes around 99,000 clones, more than 70% detected once. Source material: PBMCs. The source of these receptors is a man aged 25-45 years in good health and CMV-seronegative.

This chain links TRBV5-1 with TRBJ2-5, with D possibly matching TRBD1 (6 bases). CDR3 length: 13 amino acids. CDR1 is SGHRS and CDR2 is YFSETQ in the germline V gene. Trimming stripped 2 bases from V and 2 bases from J, with 7 bases between. CDR3 region: CASSFGQQETQYF. CDR3 DNA sequence: TGCGCCAGCAGCTTTGGACAGCAAGAGACCCAGTACTTC.

This chain links TRBV10-3 with TRBJ1-2, with a weak D call TRBD1 (6 bases). The CDR3 contains 20 residues. V lost 8 bases and J lost 4, with 35 bases in between. Germline V gene data show CDR1 as ENHRY and CDR2 as SYGVKD. The CDR3 DNA reads as TGTGCCATCTCAGAGGGGGTTTTGGGACAAGAAATCGGAACCTCCTATGGCTACACCTTC. This gives the protein CAISEGVLGQEIGTSYGYTF.

The V call is TRBV11-1, the J call TRBJ2-6; D ambiguous. There are 15 residues in the CDR3. Deletions cut 5 bases from V and 4 bases from J, with 12 bases between. Germline V CDR1 and CDR2: SGHAT, FQDESV (reference sequence). The CDR3 sequence: CASSPWAGGANVLTF. For the CDR3, the DNA is TGTGCCAGCAGCCCGTGGGCCGGCGGGGCCAACGTCCTGACTTTC.

CDR3 protein: CASSLEGQSLAKNIQYF. The DNA of the CDR3 is TGTGCCAGCAGCCTAGAAGGACAGTCTCTAGCCAAAAACATTCAGTACTTC. The rearrangement links TRBV5-4 to TRBJ2-4; D might be TRBD1 (6 bases). CDR3 length: 17 amino acids. Germline V gene data show CDR1 as SGHNT and CDR2 as YYREEE (reference sequence). V dropped 4 bases and J dropped 0 bases, with 17 bases sitting between them.

This clone has only one observation. This chain connects TRBV28 to TRBJ1-1, with a tentative D call TRBD1 (5 bases). From germline, CDR1 is MDHEN and CDR2 SYDVKM. V was clipped by 6 bases and J by 3 bases, with 14 bases between them. The CDR3 spans 14 residues. CDR3 amino acids: CASSLPGGYTEAFF. CDR3 DNA: TGTGCCAGCAGCCTACCGGGGGGGTACACTGAAGCTTTCTTT. Full variable domain (remainder filled in from reference TRBV28 and TRBJ1-1): DVKVTQSSRYLVKRTGEKVFLECVQDMDHENMFWYRQDPGLGLRLIYFSYDVKMKEKGDIPEGYSVSREKKERFSLILESASTNQTSMYLCASSLPGGYTEAFFGQGTRLTVV.

V usage is TRBV9 and J usage is TRBJ1-3, with 9 bases lining up with TRBD1. V gave up 0 bases and J gave up 3 bases; unmatched junction bases: 1. Germline V gene sequence: CDR1 SGDLS, CDR2 YYNGEE. The CDR3 is 15 amino acids. The CDR3 spells CASSVGQGGGNTIYF. DNA for the CDR3: TGTGCCAGCAGCGTAGGACAGGGGGGTGGAAACACCATATATTTT.

V usage is TRBV19 and J usage is TRBJ2-1; possible D gene TRBD2, 6 bases. Deletions cut 5 bases from V and 7 bases from J, with 18 bases between. The CDR3 contains 15 residues. Germline V gene lookup returns CDR1 LNHDA and CDR2 SQIVND (reference sequence). CDR3: CASSSQGGRWNEQFF. DNA of the CDR3: TGTGCCAGTAGTTCCCAGGGAGGTAGGTGGAATGAGCAGTTCTTC.

The rearrangement links TRBV7-7 to TRBJ2-7; no clear D. CDR3 length: 13 residues. V was shortened by 0 bases and J by 7 bases, with 10 bases between the two germline ends. Germline lookup yields CDR1 SSHAT and CDR2 FNYEAQ (reference sequence). DNA for the CDR3: TGTGCCAGCAGCTTAGCTCGTAGTGAGGAGCAGTACTTC. Translating gives CASSLARSEEQYF. Full variable domain (rest looked up from reference TRBV7-7 and TRBJ2-7): GAGVSQSPRYKVTKRGQDVTLRCDPISSHATLYWYQQALGQGPEFLTYFNYEAQPDKSGLPSDRFSAERPEGSISTLTIQRTEQRDSAMYRCASSLARSEEQYFGPGTRLTVT.

The rearrangement links TRBV28 to TRBJ2-7; 8 bases align to TRBD2. J was trimmed by 5 bases and V by 3 bases; bases with no gene match: 0. This CDR3 region has 12 residues. Germline CDR1 and CDR2: MDHEN and SYDVKM. CDR3 residues: CASSLTSDEQYF. CDR3 DNA: TGTGCCAGCAGTTTGACTAGCGACGAGCAGTACTTC.

In its sample, this clone was seen once. The DNA of the CDR3 is TGTGCCAGCAGCGTAGACCGAAACTCTTTAGCGGGGGGGTTATACAATGAGCAGTTCTTC. This sequence encodes CASSVDRNSLAGGLYNEQFF. The genes are TRBV9 and TRBJ2-1, with 11 bases that match TRBD2. The CDR3 covers 20 residues. V was clipped by 0 bases and J by 4 bases; unmatched bases: 15. Germline V lookup: CDR1 SGDLS, CDR2 YYNGEE.

The chain combines TRBV7-3 with TRBJ2-1; no definite D call. The CDR3 totals 14 residues. V lost 4 bases and J 4 bases, leaving 11 bases between the germline ends. In germline, CDR1 is SGHTA, CDR2 FQGTGA. The CDR3: CASSSGSVYNEQFF. The CDR3 nucleotides read TGTGCCAGCAGCTCCGGGTCGGTATACAATGAGCAGTTCTTC. Looking up the rest from reference TRBV7-3 and TRBJ2-1 gives the full variable domain: GAGVSQTPSNKVTEKGKYVELRCDPISGHTALYWYRQSLGQGPEFLIYFQGTGAADDSGLPNDRFFAVRPEGSVSTLKIQRTERGDSAVYLCASSSGSVYNEQFFGPGTRLTVL.

On this clone: Other DNA sequences in this sample translate to the same CDR3. This chain links TRBV29-1 with TRBJ2-5, with D possibly TRBD2 on 7 matching bases. Per germline, CDR1 SQVTM and CDR2 ANQGSEA. CDR3 length: 13 residues. Trimming cost V 4 bases and J 2 bases, with 11 bases left between them. This CDR3 reads CSVGGGGQETQYF. CDR3 bases: TGCAGCGTTGGAGGGGGGGGACAAGAGACCCAGTACTTC.

The chain combines TRBV4-2 with TRBJ1-1; D is unclear. CDR3 length: 16 amino acids. Trimming cost V 0 bases and J 0 bases, with 11 bases left between them. CDR1 LGHNA and CDR2 YNFKEQ come from the germline V gene. For the CDR3, the DNA is TGTGCCAGCAGCCAAGACGGGTACCCCATGAACACTGAAGCTTTCTTT. Encoded protein: CASSQDGYPMNTEAFF.

This clone was seen only once. In DNA form, the CDR3 reads TGTGCCAGCTCACCGGGGGGTGATCAGCCCCAGCATTTT. Its protein product is CASSPGGDQPQHF. V gene TRBV18 combines with J gene TRBJ1-5, with a weak D call TRBD1 (5 bases). The germline gives CDR1 KGHSH, CDR2 LQKENI. The CDR3 loop spans 13 amino acids. V lost 3 bases and J 5 bases, leaving 8 bases between the germline ends.

The chain combines TRBV7-9 with TRBJ1-2; D unresolved. The CDR3 spans 13 residues. The germline V and J ends were trimmed by 5 bases and 0 bases, with 7 bases remaining between them. CDR1 SEHNR and CDR2 FQNEAQ come from the germline V gene (reference sequence). CDR3 in DNA: TGTGCCAGCAGCGGGCAGTCTAACTATGGCTACACCTTC. This translates into CASSGQSNYGYTF.

This sequence joins TRBV5-4 and TRBJ2-7; 9 bases fit TRBD1. The CDR3 is made up of 14 amino acids. Unmatched junction bases numbered 8, after V lost 4 bases and J lost 6 bases. Germline V gene sequence: CDR1 SGHNT, CDR2 YYREEE (reference sequence). CDR3 nucleotides: TGTGCCAGCAGCACCGGGACAGGGTTGGGCGAGCAGTACTTC. This encodes CASSTGTGLGEQYF.

The J gene is TRBJ1-3, the V gene TRBV4-1; a weak D match, TRBD1 (6 bases). The CDR3 covers 16 residues. Trimming cost V 2 bases and J 3 bases, with 14 bases left between them. The germline V gene encodes CDR1 MGHRA and CDR2 YSYEKL. Here the CDR3 DNA reads TGCGCCAGCAGCCAATCCCGGACAGCAATTGGAAACACCATATATTTT. Its translation: CASSQSRTAIGNTIYF.

V gene TRBV29-1 combines with J gene TRBJ2-6; TRBD2 is a possible D gene (6 bases). The CDR3 contains 13 residues. Trimming left V 7 bases short and J 0 bases short, with 7 bases between. Germline V gene sequence: CDR1 SQVTM, CDR2 ANQGSEA. CDR3 in amino acids: CSAGDSGANVLTF. The CDR3 nucleotides read TGCAGCGCGGGGGACTCTGGGGCCAACGTCCTGACTTTC.

This clone was counted a single time. The rearrangement uses TRBV5-1 and TRBJ1-3; no clear D gene. V was cut by 0 bases and J by 6 bases, with 10 bases left in between. Germline V CDR1 and CDR2: SGHRS, YFSETQ. The CDR3 is 14 amino acids. CDR3 residues: CASSLDATQNTIYF. The CDR3 nucleotides read TGCGCCAGCAGCTTGGATGCGACACAAAACACCATATATTTT.

The chain is built from TRBV5-1 and TRBJ2-1; D is perhaps TRBD1 (6 bases). The CDR3 runs 15 residues. The V gene lost 0 bases and the J gene lost 8 bases, with 15 bases spanning the gap. The V gene's germline CDR1 is SGHRS and CDR2 YFSETQ. The CDR3 nucleotides are TGCGCCAGCAGCTTGGAGGGTGTGGGGGCGGATGAGCAGTTCTTC. Amino acid sequence: CASSLEGVGADEQFF.

The V call is TRBV6-1, the J call TRBJ2-5; 10 bases agree with TRBD1. V lost 11 bases and J lost 5; bases outside the gene matches: 11. CDR3 length: 14 residues. Germline CDR1 and CDR2: MNHNS and SASEGT. The CDR3 DNA follows: TGTGCCGGGCACGCGACAGGGGGCGCGGAGACCCAGTACTTC. As protein: CAGHATGGAETQYF.

CDR3 residues: CASSTSSGENTGELFF. The CDR3 nucleotides are TGTGCCAGCAGCACCTCTAGCGGGGAGAACACCGGGGAGCTGTTTTTT. The V gene is TRBV7-3, the J gene TRBJ2-2; 9 bases are shared with TRBD2. Trimming took 5 bases from V and 1 from J; bases not matched to a gene: 5. Germline V gene sequence: CDR1 SGHTA, CDR2 FQGTGA. The CDR3 length is 16 residues.

The chain joins TRBV12-5 to TRBJ2-1, with TRBD2 as a possible D gene (5 bases). From germline, CDR1 is LGHNT and CDR2 FRNRAP. Between the trimmed V and J ends, which lost 4 bases and 0 bases, there was a span of 10 bases. This CDR3 is built from 15 residues. CDR3 amino acids: CASGSDLSSYNEQFF. In DNA, the CDR3 is TGTGCTAGTGGTTCGGACTTGAGCTCCTACAATGAGCAGTTCTTC.

This clone was seen more than once but under ten times. V is TRBV18 and J is TRBJ2-5; unclear D gene. With 0 bases removed from V and 5 bases from J, the gap between germline ends came to 7 bases. The CDR3 is 13 amino acids. Germline V gives CDR1 KGHSH, CDR2 LQKENI. As DNA, the CDR3 is TGTGCCAGCTCACCACCTGGAGCGGAGACCCAGTACTTC. It encodes CASSPPGAETQYF.

The V call is TRBV7-9, the J call TRBJ2-1; 9 positions agree with TRBD1. The CDR3 loop spans 16 amino acids. With V trimmed by 3 bases and J by 3 bases, 6 bases remained unmatched. Germline CDR1 and CDR2: SEHNR and FQNEAQ (reference sequence). This CDR3 is CASSFIGTGNYNEQFF. The CDR3 bases are TGTGCCAGCAGCTTTATTGGGACAGGGAACTACAATGAGCAGTTCTTC.

J is TRBJ2-3 and V is TRBV14; no clear D gene. Germline V gene data show CDR1 as SGHDN and CDR2 as FVKESK. CDR3 length: 13 amino acids. The V end lost 0 bases, the J end lost 5 bases, and 6 bases lay between the germline ends. CDR3 nucleotide sequence: TGTGCCAGCAGCCAAGAGACTTTAGATACGCAGTATTTT. Protein product: CASSQETLDTQYF.

This rearrangement joins TRBV9 to TRBJ2-3, with D tentatively TRBD2 (7 bases). The CDR3 is made up of 14 amino acids. Germline-derived CDR1 and CDR2 are SGDLS and YYNGEE. V was pared by 4 bases and J by 8 bases, with 17 bases between. CDR3 sequence: CASSRGGGAGTQYF. The DNA for the CDR3 is TGTGCCAGCAGCAGAGGAGGGGGGGCGGGTACGCAGTATTTT.

The chain recombines TRBV4-2 with TRBJ1-2; possibly TRBD1 for D (5 bases). The CDR3 runs to 16 residues. The V end was cut by 3 bases, the J end by 8 bases, with 22 bases between. Germline CDR1 reads LGHNA; CDR2 reads YNFKEQ. CDR3 protein: CASSHGFGGEVGGYTF. The CDR3 coding sequence is TGTGCCAGCAGCCATGGGTTTGGGGGGGAGGTAGGCGGCTACACCTTC.